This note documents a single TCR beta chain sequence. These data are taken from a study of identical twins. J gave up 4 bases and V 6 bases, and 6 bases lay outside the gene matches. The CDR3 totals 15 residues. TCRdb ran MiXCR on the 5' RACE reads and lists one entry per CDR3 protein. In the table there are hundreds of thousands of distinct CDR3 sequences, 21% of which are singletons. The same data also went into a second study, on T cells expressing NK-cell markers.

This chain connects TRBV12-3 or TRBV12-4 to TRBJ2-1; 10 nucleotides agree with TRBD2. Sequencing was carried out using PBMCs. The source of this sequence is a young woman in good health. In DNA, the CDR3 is TGTGCCAGCAGGTCGACTAGCGGGTCGTACAATGAGCAGTTCTTC. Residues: CASRSTSGSYNEQFF.